Below are 29 T cell receptor beta chains sequenced from a single sample in a study of T cell responses to AZD1222 COVID-19 vaccine. Data came from immunoSEQ multiplex PCR; TCRdb stores just in-frame clones and leaves some out. The sample consists of 130,000 to 150,000 clones, roughly nine tenths of them appearing once. Sequenced material: peripheral blood, taken on day 0 of AZD1222 vaccination. The receptor set was obtained from an adult in good health.

The V and J genes are TRBV5-1 and TRBJ2-1, with a possible D match to TRBD2 (5 bases). Per the germline V gene, CDR1 is SGHRS and CDR2 is YFSETQ. V lost 0 bases and J lost 0, with 7 bases in between. This CDR3 is built from 15 residues. The CDR3 spells CASSLDTSSYNEQFF. In nucleotides, the CDR3 is TGCGCCAGCAGCTTGGATACTAGCTCCTACAATGAGCAGTTCTTC.

CDR3 sequence: CATSRAGSSYEQYF. The CDR3, as DNA: TGTGCCACCAGCAGAGCTGGGAGTTCCTACGAGCAGTACTTC. J is TRBJ2-7 and V is TRBV15, with D possibly matching TRBD2 (5 bases). CDR3 size: 14 residues. Germline V gene lookup returns CDR1 LNHNV and CDR2 YYDKDF (reference sequence). V gave up 1 base and J gave up 1 base, with 8 bases separating them.

V is TRBV5-4 and J is TRBJ2-1; weak D call: TRBD2 (7 bases). This CDR3 has 15 amino acids. V was trimmed by 0 bases and J by 5 bases, leaving 12 bases between them. The germline gives CDR1 SGHNT, CDR2 YYREEE (reference sequence). CDR3 residues: CASSLEGGGDNEQFF. The DNA of the CDR3 is TGTGCCAGCAGCTTGGAGGGGGGAGGGGACAATGAGCAGTTCTTC.

The chain couples TRBV19 to TRBJ2-7; the match to TRBD1 covers 9 bases. Trimming took 3 bases from V and 4 from J; bases not matched to a gene: 4. From germline, CDR1 is LNHDA and CDR2 SQIVND (reference sequence). The CDR3 is 14 amino acids. CDR3 sequence (DNA): TGTGCCAGTAGTATCGGGGACAGGGTGTACGAGCAGTACTTC. Protein: CASSIGDRVYEQYF.

This rearrangement joins TRBV2 to TRBJ1-1; D unclear. The V gene lost 7 bases and the J gene lost 1 base, with 10 bases spanning the gap. This CDR3 region has 13 residues. Germline values: CDR1 SNHLY, CDR2 FYNNEI. The CDR3 is CASTWTENTEAFF. The CDR3 DNA reads as TGTGCCAGCACTTGGACTGAGAACACTGAAGCTTTCTTT.

The rearrangement links TRBV28 to TRBJ1-1, with 8 nucleotides matching TRBD1. V lost 6 bases, J lost 11 bases, and 14 bases stayed unmatched. This CDR3 contains 14 residues. Germline V gene data show CDR1 as MDHEN and CDR2 as SYDVKM. The chain's CDR3 is CASSLRSDRAEAFF. For the CDR3, the DNA is TGTGCCAGCAGCCTCAGGTCGGACAGGGCCGAGGCTTTCTTT.

The chain couples TRBV7-3 to TRBJ2-2; no clear D. CDR1 is SGHTA, CDR2 FQGTGA, per germline. Between the trimmed V and J ends, which lost 5 bases and 5 bases, there was a span of 9 bases. The CDR3 has 13 amino acids. The CDR3 region is CASSLTKTGELFF. The CDR3 DNA follows: TGTGCCAGCAGCCTCACTAAGACCGGGGAGCTGTTTTTT.

This clone was seen once. The rearrangement uses TRBV7-3 and TRBJ2-5; TRBD1 matches at 7 bases. The V gene's germline CDR1 is SGHTA and CDR2 FQGTGA. CDR3 length: 13 residues. Trimming cost V 3 bases and J 3 bases; bases outside gene matches: 1. The CDR3 DNA reads as TGTGCCAGCAGCTTTGACAGGGAAGAGACCCAGTACTTC. It encodes CASSFDREETQYF.

The gene calls are TRBV6-2 or TRBV6-3 and TRBJ2-4; the D gene is possibly TRBD1 (6 bases). This CDR3 has 14 amino acids. Germline lookup yields CDR1 MNHEY and CDR2 SVGEGT. Trimming took 4 bases from V and 3 from J, leaving 10 bases between them. The CDR3 here is CASSSQGSKNIQYF. The CDR3 region has the DNA TGTGCCAGCAGTTCCCAGGGGAGCAAAAACATTCAGTACTTC.

The chain is built from TRBV7-9 and TRBJ2-7; D is ambiguous. Germline CDR1 reads SEHNR; CDR2 reads FQNEAQ (reference sequence). The CDR3 has 15 amino acids. Trimming removed 3 bases at V and 4 bases at J, with 16 bases between. The chain's CDR3 is CASSFSSGGRYEQYF. The CDR3 coding sequence is TGTGCCAGCAGCTTCTCCTCCGGCGGCCGATACGAGCAGTACTTC.

The gene calls are TRBV18 and TRBJ2-1, with TRBD2 matching 7 bases. CDR1 and CDR2 from the germline V gene are KGHSH and LQKENI. The V segment lost 1 base and the J segment 6 bases; nucleotides outside the gene matches: 18. The CDR3 is made up of 19 amino acids. CDR3 DNA: TGTGCCAGCTCACCACGCCTAGCGGCCGGGTTGAGGTCGCCCAATGAGCAGTTCTTC. It translates to CASSPRLAAGLRSPNEQFF. The full variable domain, in which reference TRBV18 and TRBJ2-1 provide the parts outside the CDR3, is NAGVMQNPRHLVRRRGQEARLRCSPMKGHSHVYWYRQLPEEGLKFMVYLQKENIIDESGMPKERFSAEFPKEGPSILRIQQVVRGDSAAYFCASSPRLAAGLRSPNEQFFGPGTRLTVL.

The gene calls are TRBV10-3 and TRBJ1-5, with no clear D. The CDR3 covers 14 residues. The V gene lost 2 bases and the J gene lost 3 bases, with 8 bases spanning the gap. Germline assignment: CDR1 ENHRY and CDR2 SYGVKD. DNA for the CDR3: TGTGCCATCAGTGAGACAGCATCCAATCAGCCCCAGCATTTT. Translation gives CAISETASNQPQHF.

V gene TRBV5-1 combines with J gene TRBJ1-5; 7 nucleotides align to TRBD1. The J segment lost 1 base and the V segment lost 3 bases, leaving 4 bases of the junction unmatched. In germline, CDR1 is SGHRS, CDR2 YFSETQ. This CDR3 is 15 amino acids long. The CDR3 region is CASSSGGGSNQPQHF. The CDR3, as DNA: TGCGCCAGCAGCTCAGGGGGAGGGAGCAATCAGCCCCAGCATTTT.

The V gene is TRBV4-3, the J gene TRBJ1-4; 9 bases fit TRBD1. V was pared by 4 bases and J by 0 bases, with 12 bases of the junction left unmatched. Germline V gene lookup returns CDR1 LGHNA and CDR2 YSLEER. The CDR3 is made up of 19 amino acids. The CDR3 nucleotides are TGCGCCAGCAGCCCGTCTTACAGGGGGCGTCGGACAACTAATGAAAAACTGTTTTTT. Translation: CASSPSYRGRRTTNEKLFF.

The V and J genes are TRBV28 and TRBJ1-1; D possibly corresponds to TRBD1 (5 bases). Germline V gene data show CDR1 as MDHEN and CDR2 as SYDVKM. The CDR3 has 16 amino acids. The germline V and J ends were trimmed by 1 base and 1 base, with 13 bases remaining between them. Written as DNA, the CDR3 is TGTGCCAGCAGTTTATTGGGGGAGGGAACGAACACTGAAGCTTTCTTT. This translates into CASSLLGEGTNTEAFF.

This clone was observed once. The CDR3 coding sequence is TGTGCCAGCAGTTATGGCGGTCCCACTGAGCAGTTCTTC. Its translation is CASSYGGPTEQFF. The chain links TRBV6-2 or TRBV6-3 to TRBJ2-1; D unclear. This CDR3 is built from 13 residues. Germline CDR1 MNHEY, CDR2 SVGEGT. The V and J ends lost 3 bases and 9 bases respectively, with 12 bases between them.

The rearrangement joins TRBV9 to TRBJ2-3, with TRBD1 as a possible D gene (8 bases). This CDR3 has 15 residues. Germline CDR1 is SGDLS and CDR2 is YYNGEE. Trimming removed 1 base at V and 4 bases at J, with 13 bases between. CDR3 coding DNA: TGTGCCAGCAGCGTACAGGGGGCGGGGGCAGATACGCAGTATTTT. It translates to CASSVQGAGADTQYF. The complete variable domain, with remaining parts taken from reference TRBV9 and TRBJ2-3, reads DSGVTQTPKHLITATGQRVTLRCSPRSGDLSVYWYQQSLDQGLQFLIQYYNGEERAKGNILERFSAQQFPDLHSELNLSSLELGDSALYFCASSVQGAGADTQYFGPGTRLTVL.

The chain links TRBV6-2 or TRBV6-3 to TRBJ2-7; 10 bases fit TRBD2. The CDR3 totals 18 residues. The V gene's germline CDR1 is MNHEY and CDR2 SVGEGT. V lost 5 bases to trimming and J lost 7 bases; unmatched junction nucleotides: 20. The DNA of the CDR3 is TGTGCCAGCAGTCCCCGGACAGGGACAGCGGGAGGGCCGGATGAGCAGTACTTC. Amino acids: CASSPRTGTAGGPDEQYF.

This chain links TRBV18 with TRBJ1-4; 7 bases line up with TRBD1. The V gene's germline CDR1 is KGHSH and CDR2 LQKENI. V lost 3 bases, J lost 4 bases, and 5 bases stayed unmatched. The CDR3 is made up of 15 amino acids. The CDR3 bases are TGTGCCAGCTCACCGAATCAGGGGGATAATGAAAAACTGTTTTTT. Residues: CASSPNQGDNEKLFF.

The chain uses TRBV6-5 and TRBJ1-3; 8 positions match TRBD1. The CDR3 spans 15 residues. With V trimmed by 6 bases and J by 4 bases, 8 bases remained unmatched. Germline V gene lookup returns CDR1 MNHEY and CDR2 SVGAGI. CDR3 coding DNA: TGTGCCAGCAGCTCTACCGGGACAGGAGGAAACACCATATATTTT. This gives the protein CASSSTGTGGNTIYF.

This clone has more than one count but fewer than ten. This chain uses TRBV5-4 with TRBJ2-7; 7 bases are a match to TRBD1. The V and J ends lost 10 bases and 2 bases, in that order; junction bases with no gene match: 9. Germline CDR1 and CDR2: SGHNT and YYREEE (reference sequence). The CDR3 length is 13 residues. The DNA for the CDR3 is TGTGCCCTCTCCCGGGACAGAACCTACGAGCAGTACTTC. Residues: CALSRDRTYEQYF.

This clone was observed a handful of times. This chain connects TRBV3-1 (or the pseudogene TRBV3-2) to TRBJ2-3; possible D gene TRBD2, 5 bases. With 6 bases removed from V and 4 bases from J, the gap between germline ends came to 17 bases. In germline, CDR1 is LGHDT, CDR2 YNNKEL (reference sequence). This CDR3 region has 15 residues. CDR3 sequence (DNA): TGTGCCAGCAGACAGACTATTTCAGGTGCAGATACGCAGTATTTT. It specifies CASRQTISGADTQYF.

The genes are TRBV3-1 (or the pseudogene TRBV3-2) and TRBJ2-7; D not certain. Germline V CDR1 and CDR2: LGHDT, YNNKEL (reference sequence). V gave up 4 bases and J gave up 0 bases, with 10 bases separating them. This CDR3 comprises 14 residues. DNA of the CDR3: TGTGCCAGCAGCCTGACTTCCAGCTCCTACGAGCAGTACTTC. Amino acids: CASSLTSSSYEQYF.

V gene TRBV7-6 combines with J gene TRBJ1-2, with D uncertain. Trimming removed 8 bases at V and 7 bases at J, with 26 bases between. The germline V gene has CDR1 SGHVS and CDR2 FNYEAQ. The CDR3 sequence is 16 residues long. The DNA of the CDR3 is TGTGCCAGCGGCCCGCCTCTCGGGAGCAGCGAACGTGGCTACACCTTC. This codes for CASGPPLGSSERGYTF.

V and J are TRBV4-1 and TRBJ1-5, with a weak D call TRBD1 (5 bases). Between the trimmed V and J ends, which lost 1 base and 6 bases, there was a span of 13 bases. Germline values: CDR1 MGHRA, CDR2 YSYEKL. The CDR3 has 15 residues. The CDR3 loop is CASSQARVDSQPQHF. The CDR3 DNA sequence: TGCGCCAGCAGCCAAGCCAGGGTTGATAGTCAGCCCCAGCATTTT.

The gene calls are TRBV19 and TRBJ1-1, with no clear D. Per germline, CDR1 LNHDA and CDR2 SQIVND (reference sequence). Trimming removed 6 bases at V and 2 bases at J, with 10 bases between. The CDR3 extends over 13 amino acids. CDR3: CASSGVPNTEAFF. CDR3 in DNA: TGTGCCAGTAGCGGTGTACCTAACACTGAAGCTTTCTTT.

For the CDR3, the DNA is TGTGCCAGTGGATGGACTAGCGGATACACAGATACGCAGTATTTT. Amino acid sequence: CASGWTSGYTDTQYF. V usage is TRBV19 and J usage is TRBJ2-3; 10 positions match TRBD2. Trimming cost V 8 bases and J 2 bases; bases outside gene matches: 7. Germline values: CDR1 LNHDA, CDR2 SQIVND (reference sequence). The CDR3 runs to 15 residues.

V is TRBV10-2 and J is TRBJ2-1; D possibly corresponds to TRBD1 (5 bases). V lost 6 bases and J 0 bases, leaving 9 bases between the germline ends. CDR1 is WSHSY, CDR2 SAAADI, per germline. This CDR3 has 14 residues. The CDR3 loop is CASRGRSSYNEQFF. DNA of the CDR3: TGCGCCAGCAGGGGGCGCAGCTCCTACAATGAGCAGTTCTTC.

The chain employs TRBV7-3 and TRBJ2-1, with a weak D call TRBD2 (6 bases). CDR3 length equals 16 residues. Trimming removed 2 bases from V and 4 bases from J, with 15 bases in between. Germline assignment: CDR1 SGHTA and CDR2 FQGTGA. The CDR3 loop reads CASSLVGGTEYNEQFF. In DNA form, the CDR3 reads TGTGCCAGCAGCTTAGTCGGTGGGACTGAATACAATGAGCAGTTCTTC.